Listed below are T cell receptor beta chains from one sample, sequenced in a study of blood T cell repertoires in COVID-19. The assay was immunoSEQ multiplex PCR, and TCRdb's table has in-frame clones only and misses some. The sample records roughly 250,000 clones, about 89% being singletons. Specimen: PBMCs or T cells enriched from blood (not recorded which). The receptors were sampled from a man aged 35 to 55 who had recovered from COVID-19. CDR3s include the opening cysteine and the closing phenylalanine or tryptophan. A D gene is named only where the DNA matches it firmly. A clone size is listed for some rows: how often the clone was seen (once, few, many), or a class if it is expanded.

j_call v_call d_call clone_size cdr3_nt cdr3_aa
TRBJ2-6 TRBV3-1/TRBV3-2 TRBD1 once TGTGCCAGCAGCCACCGACAGGGGGCCCTCTCTGGGGCCAACGTCCTGACTTTC CASSHRQGALSGANVLTF
TRBJ1-4 TRBV7-8 TRBD1 NA TGTGCCAGCAGCATGGGACAGTACAATGAAAAACTGTTTTTT CASSMGQYNEKLFF
TRBJ1-1 TRBV29-1 TRBD1 NA TGCAGCGTTGGAGGGACAGGGGGCGCAGAGGGTGAAGCTTTCTTT CSVGGTGGAEGEAFF
TRBJ2-3 TRBV10-1 TRBD2 NA TGCGCCAGCAGTGTGCTAGCGGGGGAGACCACAGATACGCAGTATTTT CASSVLAGETTDTQYF
TRBJ1-2 TRBV11-2 TRBD1 NA TGTGCCAGCAGCTTAGCGGGACAGACCTATGGCTACACCTTC CASSLAGQTYGYTF
TRBJ1-2 TRBV7-2 NA few TGTGCCAGCAAAACCTGGGGGACACTCAGTGGTGGCTACACCTTC CASKTWGTLSGGYTF
TRBJ1-1 TRBV29-1 TRBD1 NA TGCAGCCCTATGTCTACGGACAGGGGGACTGAAGCTTTCTTT CSPMSTDRGTEAFF
TRBJ1-4 TRBV28 NA NA TGTGCCAGCAGTTTTGCCGGTGTTCGTGAAAAACTGTTTTTT CASSFAGVREKLFF
TRBJ2-7 TRBV5-6 NA NA TGTGCCAGCAGCTTGGGGCACGAGCAGTACTTC CASSLGHEQYF
TRBJ1-1 TRBV19 TRBD1 once TGTGCCAGTAGTATAGTCCCCGGACAGGGCAGGACTGAAGCTTTCTTT CASSIVPGQGRTEAFF
TRBJ2-3 TRBV5-1 TRBD2 NA TGCGCCAGCAGCTTGGTGGCGGGAGCCGTGCAAGGCACAGATACGCAGTATTTT CASSLVAGAVQGTDTQYF
TRBJ1-5 TRBV19 NA NA TGTGCCAGTAGTATCAACCCACAAGCGAAAAATCAGCCCCAGCATTTT CASSINPQAKNQPQHF
TRBJ1-5 TRBV4-3 TRBD1 few TGCGCCAGCAGCCAAGCCCTGGTCTCAGGGGGTCAGCCCCAGCATTTT CASSQALVSGGQPQHF
TRBJ1-1 TRBV12-3/TRBV12-4 NA NA TGTGCCAGCAGTTTTCGGCAGGGTCGGGCTTTCTTT CASSFRQGRAFF
TRBJ2-5 TRBV6-5 NA NA TGTGCCAGCAAATACGAAGGACTACCGCGGGAGACCCAGTACTTC CASKYEGLPRETQYF
TRBJ2-3 TRBV11-3 TRBD2 NA TGTGCCAGCAGGGGACTAGCGGGGGGGAACACAGATACGCAGTATTTT CASRGLAGGNTDTQYF
TRBJ1-3 TRBV30 TRBD1 NA TGTGCCTGGAGTGTGGGGACAGGGATATCTGGAAACACCATATATTTT CAWSVGTGISGNTIYF
TRBJ1-4 TRBV3-1/TRBV3-2 NA NA TGTGCCAGCAGCCAAGTAGCAACTAATGAAAAACTGTTTTTT CASSQVATNEKLFF
TRBJ2-1 TRBV28 TRBD2 NA TGTGCCAGCAGCAGTCGGGGACTAGCGCCCAATGAGCAGTTCTTC CASSSRGLAPNEQFF
TRBJ2-7 TRBV7-2 TRBD1 NA TGTGCCAGCGGGGACAGGTTTAGCGAGCAGTACTTC CASGDRFSEQYF
TRBJ1-4 TRBV19 NA once TGTGCCAGTAGTAACGTCGGGACACAACTGTTTTTT CASSNVGTQLFF
TRBJ2-2 TRBV10-2 TRBD1 NA TGCGCCAGCAGCCACCGGGACAGGGAATCCACCGGGGAGCTGTTTTTT CASSHRDRESTGELFF
TRBJ1-5 TRBV5-5 NA NA TGTGCCAGCAGCTTTGGTGACAGCAGCAATCAGCCCCAGCATTTT CASSFGDSSNQPQHF
TRBJ2-5 TRBV7-2 NA NA TGTGCCAGCAGCTTACCAGAACAAGAGACCCAGTACTTC CASSLPEQETQYF
TRBJ1-1 TRBV13 NA NA TGTGCCAGCAGCCTGACAGGTAACACTGAAGCTTTCTTT CASSLTGNTEAFF
TRBJ1-2 TRBV28 NA few TGTGCCAGCAGTCAACTCCTATCTGGCTACACCTTC CASSQLLSGYTF
TRBJ2-5 TRBV15 NA NA TGTGCCACCAGCAGAGGGGGCGGTCGGGAGACCCAGTACTTC CATSRGGGRETQYF
TRBJ2-5 TRBV5-1 TRBD1 NA TGCGCCAGCAGCTCGGTAGGACAGGGACAAGAGACCCAGTACTTC CASSSVGQGQETQYF
TRBJ1-5 TRBV4-2 NA NA TGTGCCAGCAGCGTTGGGGCTCAGCCCCAGCATTTT CASSVGAQPQHF
TRBJ2-3 TRBV20-1 NA once TGCAGTGCCCCGGGCACAGATACGCAGTATTTT CSAPGTDTQYF
TRBJ1-3 TRBV10-3 NA NA TGTGCCATCAGCTCCCAGGGCTCTGGAAACACCATATATTTT CAISSQGSGNTIYF